This T cell receptor (beta chain) was captured in a study of T cell repertoires in ileal Crohn's disease. Study in general: About 37% were active smokers at surgery; median disease duration was almost 8 years. General study points: Endoscopy was done a median about seven months after surgery. Mucosal expansions were suggested to be mainly CD8 T cells. Active smokers at surgery had more clonal expansions than non-smokers.

Method: immunoSEQ multiplex PCR; TCRdb's copy keeps in-frame clones and lacks some. The sample lists about 5,400 clones, under 75% occurring once. Notes on this clone: The antigen is not known.

Stated time point: neoterminal ileum biopsy at postoperative endoscopy, about 6 months after surgery. The germline CDR1 and CDR2 sequences are MDHEN and SYDVKM. Trimming cost V 4 bases and J 6 bases, with 13 bases left between them. The CDR3 consists of 13 residues. The V and J genes are TRBV28 and TRBJ2-7, with D unresolved. The material sequenced was ileal tissue. This TCR was sampled from an adult with Crohn's disease. The CDR3 here is CASSSPPRFEQYV. DNA of the CDR3: TGTGCCAGCAGTTCCCCCCCTAGATTCGAGCAGTACGTC.